This TCR beta chain was identified during a study of spatial heterogeneity in lung cancer. The sample's time point: sample taken at primary tumor resection. Whole RNA was taken from tumor, nontumor lung or frozen PBMC; it was then sequenced unsorted. TCRdb redid the calling of the 5' RACE reads with MiXCR, one entry per CDR3 protein. The sample lists around 24,000 distinct CDR3 sequences; around 13% were seen once. In its sample, this clonotype was seen a few times. The sequence came from a female donor with early-stage non-small cell lung cancer. The sample was PBMCs, taken at surgery.

The CDR3 bases are TGTGCCAGCAGCCCTTTTCTAGGGGCTGAAAGCACTGAAGCTTTCTTT. It codes for CASSPFLGAESTEAFF. This sequence joins TRBV7-2 and TRBJ1-1; possibly TRBD1 for D (5 bases). The CDR3 covers 16 residues. The V end lost 5 bases, the J end lost 4 bases, and 20 bases lay between the germline ends. CDR1 is SGHTA, CDR2 FQGNSA, per germline.